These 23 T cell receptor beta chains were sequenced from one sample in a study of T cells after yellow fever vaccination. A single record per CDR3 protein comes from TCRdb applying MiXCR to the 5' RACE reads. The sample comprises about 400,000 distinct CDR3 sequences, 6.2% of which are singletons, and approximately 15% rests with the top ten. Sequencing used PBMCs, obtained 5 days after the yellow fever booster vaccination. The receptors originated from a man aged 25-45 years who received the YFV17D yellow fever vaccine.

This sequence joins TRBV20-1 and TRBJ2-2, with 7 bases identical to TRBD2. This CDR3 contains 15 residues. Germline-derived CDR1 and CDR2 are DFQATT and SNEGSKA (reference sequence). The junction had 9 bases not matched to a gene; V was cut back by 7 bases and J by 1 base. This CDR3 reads CSVPAGGRNTGELFF. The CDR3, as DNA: TGCAGTGTCCCCGCCGGCGGGAGGAACACCGGGGAGCTGTTTTTT.

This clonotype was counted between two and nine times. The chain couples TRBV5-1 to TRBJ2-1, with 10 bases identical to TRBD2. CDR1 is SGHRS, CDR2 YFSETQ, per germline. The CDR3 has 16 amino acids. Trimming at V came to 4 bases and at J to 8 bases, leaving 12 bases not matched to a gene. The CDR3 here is CASSTGLAEWGDEQFF. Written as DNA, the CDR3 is TGCGCCAGCAGCACAGGACTAGCGGAGTGGGGGGATGAGCAGTTCTTC.

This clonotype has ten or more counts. In DNA, the CDR3 is TGTGCCAGCAGCTGGGAACAGGGCTACGAGCAGTACTTC. This codes for CASSWEQGYEQYF. V gene TRBV7-9 combines with J gene TRBJ2-7; the D gene is possibly TRBD1 (6 bases). Trimming took off 4 bases at V and 3 bases at J, with 10 bases between the two ends. The CDR3 runs 13 residues. In germline, CDR1 is SEHNR, CDR2 FQNEAQ (reference sequence).

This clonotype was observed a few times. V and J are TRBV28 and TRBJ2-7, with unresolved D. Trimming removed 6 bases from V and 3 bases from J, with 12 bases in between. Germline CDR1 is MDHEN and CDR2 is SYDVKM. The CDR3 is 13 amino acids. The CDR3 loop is CASSAGQNYEQYF. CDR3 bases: TGTGCCAGCAGCGCCGGGCAAAACTACGAGCAGTACTTC.

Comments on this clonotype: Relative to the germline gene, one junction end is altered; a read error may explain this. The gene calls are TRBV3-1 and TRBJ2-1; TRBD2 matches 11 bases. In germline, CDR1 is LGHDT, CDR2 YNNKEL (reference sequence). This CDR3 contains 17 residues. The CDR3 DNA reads TGTGCCACCAGCCACATCGGGACTAGCGGTCCTGGGGGTGAGCAGTTCTTC. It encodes CATSHIGTSGPGGEQFF.

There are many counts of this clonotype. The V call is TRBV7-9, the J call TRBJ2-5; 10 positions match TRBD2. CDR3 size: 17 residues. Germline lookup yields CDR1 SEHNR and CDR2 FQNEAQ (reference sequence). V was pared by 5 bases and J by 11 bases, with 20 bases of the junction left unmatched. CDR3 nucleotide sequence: TGTGCCAGCAGCCCCCTGGAGGTAGCGGGAGGCCTTAATCATCAGTACTTC. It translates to CASSPLEVAGGLNHQYF.

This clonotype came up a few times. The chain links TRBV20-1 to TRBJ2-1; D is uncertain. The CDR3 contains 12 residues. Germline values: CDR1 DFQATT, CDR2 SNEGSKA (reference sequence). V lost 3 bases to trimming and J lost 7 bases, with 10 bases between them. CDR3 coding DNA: TGCAGTGCTAGCGCCCGGTTTAATGAGCAGTTCTTC. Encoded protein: CSASARFNEQFF.

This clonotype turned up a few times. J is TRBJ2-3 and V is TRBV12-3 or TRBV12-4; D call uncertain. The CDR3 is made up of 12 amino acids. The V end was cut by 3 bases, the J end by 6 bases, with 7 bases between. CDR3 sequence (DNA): TGTGCCAGCAGTTTCGCCACGGATACGCAGTATTTT. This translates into CASSFATDTQYF.

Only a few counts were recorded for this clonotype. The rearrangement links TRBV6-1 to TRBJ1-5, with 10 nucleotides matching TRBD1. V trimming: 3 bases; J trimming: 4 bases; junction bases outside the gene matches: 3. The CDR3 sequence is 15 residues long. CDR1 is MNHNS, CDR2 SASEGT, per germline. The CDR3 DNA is TGTGCCAGCAGTGACAGGACAGGGGGGAATCAGCCCCAGCATTTT. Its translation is CASSDRTGGNQPQHF.

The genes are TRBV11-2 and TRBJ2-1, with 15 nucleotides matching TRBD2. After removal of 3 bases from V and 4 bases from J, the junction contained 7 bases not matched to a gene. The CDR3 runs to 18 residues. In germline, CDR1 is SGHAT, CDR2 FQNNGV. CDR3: CASSFRTSGRGRYNEQFF. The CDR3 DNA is TGTGCCAGCAGCTTCAGGACTAGCGGGAGGGGGAGGTACAATGAGCAGTTCTTC.

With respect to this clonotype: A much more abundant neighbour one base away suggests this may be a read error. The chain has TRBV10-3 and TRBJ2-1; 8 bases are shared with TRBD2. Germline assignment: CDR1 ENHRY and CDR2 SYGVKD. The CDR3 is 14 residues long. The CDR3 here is CDISEALAVDEQFF. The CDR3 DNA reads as TGTGACATCAGTGAGGCACTAGCGGTTGATGAGCAGTTCTTC.

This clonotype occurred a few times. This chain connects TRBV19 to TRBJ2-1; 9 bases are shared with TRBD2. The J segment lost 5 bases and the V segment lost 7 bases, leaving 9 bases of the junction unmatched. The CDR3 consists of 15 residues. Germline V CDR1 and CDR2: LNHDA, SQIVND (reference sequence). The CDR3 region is CASNSASGANNEQFF. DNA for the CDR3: TGTGCCAGTAATTCCGCTAGCGGGGCGAACAATGAGCAGTTCTTC.

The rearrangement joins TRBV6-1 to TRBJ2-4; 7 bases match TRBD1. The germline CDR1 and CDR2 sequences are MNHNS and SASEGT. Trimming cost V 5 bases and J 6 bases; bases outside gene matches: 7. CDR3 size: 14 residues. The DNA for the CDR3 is TGTGCCAGCAGTCAAGGGGGCGACGTAAACATTCAGTACTTC. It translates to CASSQGGDVNIQYF.

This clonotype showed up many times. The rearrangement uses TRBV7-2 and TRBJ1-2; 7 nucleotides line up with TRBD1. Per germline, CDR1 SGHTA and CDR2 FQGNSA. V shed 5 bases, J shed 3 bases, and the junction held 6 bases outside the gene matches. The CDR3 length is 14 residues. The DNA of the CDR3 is TGTGCCAGCAGCATTAACCAGGGGGACTATGGCTACACCTTC. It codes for CASSINQGDYGYTF.

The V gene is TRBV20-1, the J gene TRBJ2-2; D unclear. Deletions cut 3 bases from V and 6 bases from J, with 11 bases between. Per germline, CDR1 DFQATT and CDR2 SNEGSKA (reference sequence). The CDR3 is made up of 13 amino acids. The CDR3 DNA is TGCAGTGCTAGTTTACCCGGACCCGGGGAGCTGTTTTTT. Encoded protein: CSASLPGPGELFF.

The CDR3 loop is CASSIQYGTGANYGYTF. The CDR3 nucleotides are TGTGCCAGTAGTATCCAGTATGGGACAGGAGCTAACTATGGCTACACCTTC. J is TRBJ1-2 and V is TRBV19; the match to TRBD1 covers 8 bases. V lost 3 bases and J lost 0; bases outside the gene matches: 9. Per germline, CDR1 LNHDA and CDR2 SQIVND (reference sequence). This CDR3 has 17 amino acids.

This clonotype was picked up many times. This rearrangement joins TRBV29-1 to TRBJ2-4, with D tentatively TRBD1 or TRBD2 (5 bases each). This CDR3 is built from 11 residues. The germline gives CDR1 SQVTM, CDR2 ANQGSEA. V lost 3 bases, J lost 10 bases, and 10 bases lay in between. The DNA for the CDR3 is TGCAGCGTTGATGGGGGTGATATTCAGTACTTC. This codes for CSVDGGDIQYF. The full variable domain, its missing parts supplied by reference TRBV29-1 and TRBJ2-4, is SAVISQKPSRDICQRGTSLTIQCQVDSQVTMMFWYRQQPGQSLTLIATANQGSEATYESGFVIDKFPISRPNLTFSTLTVSNMSPEDSSIYLCSVDGGDIQYFGAGTRLSVL.

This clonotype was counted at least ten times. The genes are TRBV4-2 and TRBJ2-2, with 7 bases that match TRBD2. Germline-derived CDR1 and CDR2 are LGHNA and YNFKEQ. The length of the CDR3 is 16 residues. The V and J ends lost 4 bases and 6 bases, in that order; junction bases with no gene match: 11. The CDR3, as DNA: TGTGCCAGCAGCCGCTCCGGGACTAAAACCCCCGGGGAGCTGTTTTTT. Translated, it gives CASSRSGTKTPGELFF.

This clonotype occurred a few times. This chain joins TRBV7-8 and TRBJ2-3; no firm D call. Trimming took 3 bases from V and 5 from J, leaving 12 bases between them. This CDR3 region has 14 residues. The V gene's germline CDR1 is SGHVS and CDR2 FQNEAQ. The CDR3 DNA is TGTGCCAGCAGCTTCTCCGCGTCGCGAGATACGCAGTATTTT. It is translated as CASSFSASRDTQYF.

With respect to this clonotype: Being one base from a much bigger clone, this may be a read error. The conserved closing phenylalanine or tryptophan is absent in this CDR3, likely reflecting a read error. CDR3 bases: TGTGCCAGCAGTTCTCTAGCGGGAGGGCCATCGGATACGCAGTATCTT. Encoded protein: CASSSLAGGPSDTQYL. The V gene is TRBV6-5, the J gene TRBJ2-3; 12 positions match TRBD2. The CDR3 covers 16 residues. V was clipped by 4 bases and J by 6 bases; unmatched bases: 8. Germline V gives CDR1 MNHEY, CDR2 SVGAGI.

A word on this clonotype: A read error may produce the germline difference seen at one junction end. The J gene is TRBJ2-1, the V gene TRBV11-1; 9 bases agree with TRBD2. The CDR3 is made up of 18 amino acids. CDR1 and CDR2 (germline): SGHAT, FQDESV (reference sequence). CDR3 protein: CTSSGLAKERSSYNEQFF. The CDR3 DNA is TGTACCAGCAGCGGACTAGCGAAAGAGAGGAGCTCCTACAATGAGCAGTTCTTC.

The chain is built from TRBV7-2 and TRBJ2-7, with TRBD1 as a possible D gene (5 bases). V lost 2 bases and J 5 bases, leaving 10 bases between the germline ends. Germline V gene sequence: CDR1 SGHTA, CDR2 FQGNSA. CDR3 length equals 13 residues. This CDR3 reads CASSLRAGNEQYF. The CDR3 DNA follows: TGTGCCAGCAGCTTACGGGCAGGGAACGAGCAGTACTTC.

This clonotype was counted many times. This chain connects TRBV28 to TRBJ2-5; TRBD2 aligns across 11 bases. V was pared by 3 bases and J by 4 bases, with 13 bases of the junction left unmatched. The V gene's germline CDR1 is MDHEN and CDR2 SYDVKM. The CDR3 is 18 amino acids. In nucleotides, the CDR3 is TGTGCCAGCAGTTTTCGCCCTGGGCTAGCGGGAGGAGGAGAGACCCAGTACTTC. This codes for CASSFRPGLAGGGETQYF.